This T cell receptor beta chain was sequenced for a study of cytotoxic CD8 clonotypes in ibrutinib-treated CLL. The CDR3 runs to 14 residues. V was cut by 0 bases and J by 4 bases, with 10 bases left in between. CDR1 is GTSNPN and CDR2 is SVGIG in the germline V gene (reference sequence). TCRdb's table, derived via immunoSEQ multiplex PCR, lists solely in-frame clones and lacks some. This table holds around 130,000 clones, roughly 80% found once. This clone has a handful of counts. In the same sample, other DNA sequences code for this CDR3. V is TRBV30 and J is TRBJ2-1, with D possibly matching TRBD2 (6 bases). The sequencing used PBMCs, collected after 24 months of ibrutinib treatment. The TCR comes from a human donor with chronic lymphocytic leukemia. As DNA, the CDR3 is TGTGCCTGGAGTGTACTTGGGGGGTACAATGAGCAGTTCTTC. Protein product: CAWSVLGGYNEQFF.